These T cell receptor beta chains were read from a single sample in a study of radiotherapy plus CTLA-4 blockade in lung cancer. Using immunoSEQ multiplex PCR, the repertoire was profiled, and TCRdb retains in-frame clones only, with some absent. Of about 43,000 clones in the sample, roughly 67% were seen once. This specimen was peripheral blood, taken from a patient treated with radiotherapy plus ipilimumab. All receptors come from a human donor with non-small cell lung cancer who had a partial response to radiotherapy plus ipilimumab. CDR3s include the opening cysteine and the closing phenylalanine or tryptophan. The D gene is left open where the match is weak. Expanded clones are given a class, and other clones once, few, many or no size at all.

j_gene	abundance	d_gene	v_gene	CDR3aa	CDR3nt
TRBJ1-1	-	-	TRBV9	CASSVEDSTEAFF	TGTGCCAGCAGCGTAGAGGACAGCACTGAAGCTTTCTTT
TRBJ2-1	-	TRBD1	TRBV5-1	CASRSGTGGLNEQFF	TGCGCCAGCAGGTCCGGGACAGGGGGCTTGAATGAGCAGTTCTTC
TRBJ2-5	-	TRBD2	TRBV6-8	CASSYQGLGAETQYF	TGTGCCAGCAGTTACCAGGGACTAGGTGCGGAGACCCAGTACTTC
TRBJ2-5	-	-	TRBV20-1	CSASYQETQYF	TGCAGTGCTTCGTACCAAGAGACCCAGTACTTC
TRBJ2-7	-	TRBD1	TRBV11-2	CASSSNRGDPYEQYF	TGTGCCAGCAGCTCGAACAGGGGGGATCCCTACGAGCAGTACTTC
TRBJ1-2	-	-	TRBV7-9	CASGRRALGQLNYGYTF	TGTGCCAGCGGCAGACGCGCCCTAGGACAGTTAAACTATGGCTACACCTTC
TRBJ2-1	-	TRBD2	TRBV5-1	CASSGTTRREGLSYNEQFF	TGCGCCAGCAGCGGGACGACGCGGCGGGAGGGCCTTTCCTACAATGAGCAGTTCTTC
TRBJ1-5	once	-	TRBV18	CASSPEELSNQPQHF	TGTGCCAGCTCACCGGAGGAGCTTAGCAATCAGCCCCAGCATTTT
TRBJ1-1	-	TRBD1	TRBV19	CASSFGQGVAFF	TGTGCCAGTAGCTTCGGACAGGGGGTAGCTTTCTTT
TRBJ1-4	-	TRBD1	TRBV19	CASSIENRGKLFF	TGTGCCAGTAGTATAGAGAACAGGGGAAAACTGTTTTTT
TRBJ2-5	-	TRBD2	TRBV6-5	CASSLGLAETQYF	TGTGCCAGCAGCCTGGGACTAGCGGAGACCCAGTACTTC
TRBJ2-1	once	-	TRBV30	CAWGKVAPPRGEQFF	TGTGCCTGGGGTAAGGTAGCGCCCCCCCGAGGCGAGCAGTTCTTC
TRBJ1-2	-	-	TRBV13	CASSKDTQHGYTF	TGTGCCAGCAGCAAGGACACCCAACATGGCTACACCTTC
TRBJ2-5	-	-	TRBV12-5	CASGPGRRETQYF	TGTGCTAGTGGTCCCGGGAGAAGAGAGACCCAGTACTTC
TRBJ2-1	few	TRBD2	TRBV7-3	CASSLTTSGALFF	TGTGCCAGCAGCTTAACGACTAGCGGGGCTTTGTTCTTC
TRBJ2-4	-	-	TRBV19	CASSISGSAGWKNIQYF	TGTGCCAGTAGTATTTCGGGGTCGGCTGGATGGAAAAACATTCAGTACTTC
TRBJ2-3	once	-	TRBV1	CTSSQVPGLKARDTQYF	TGCACCAGCAGCCAAGTGCCGGGACTAAAAGCCAGGGATACGCAGTATTTT
TRBJ1-2	-	-	TRBV5-1	CASSLSVSLGYTF	TGCGCCAGCAGCTTGTCAGTTTCCCTTGGCTACACCTTC
TRBJ2-1	many	TRBD2	TRBV14	CASSQAAGGGNEQFF	TGTGCCAGCAGCCAAGCAGCGGGAGGGGGGAATGAGCAGTTCTTC
TRBJ2-2	-	TRBD1	TRBV27	CASSQRMTGPNTGELFF	TGTGCCAGCAGTCAACGCATGACAGGGCCGAACACCGGGGAGCTGTTTTTT
TRBJ1-1	-	-	TRBV6-5	CAIFGRGSTEAFF	TGTGCCATCTTCGGGCGAGGGTCCACTGAAGCTTTCTTT
TRBJ1-1	-	TRBD1	TRBV5-6	CASSFPGGWGTEAFF	TGTGCCAGCAGCTTCCCAGGGGGCTGGGGCACTGAAGCTTTCTTT
TRBJ2-5	-	-	TRBV18	CASSPGGTSKETQYF	TGTGCCAGCTCACCTGGAGGTACTAGCAAAGAGACCCAGTACTTC
TRBJ2-5	-	-	TRBV7-2	CASSLRQDGETQYF	TGTGCCAGCAGCTTACGACAGGATGGGGAGACCCAGTACTTC